The rows below give T cell receptor beta chains drawn from one sample of a study of T cell responses to AZD1222 COVID-19 vaccine. The assay was immunoSEQ multiplex PCR, and TCRdb's table has in-frame clones only and misses some. The table lists more than 150,000 clones, approximately 94% of them singletons. Sample: peripheral blood, taken on day 0 of AZD1222 vaccination. All receptors come from an adult in good health. Both conserved end residues are part of each CDR3. D genes are given only for firm matches. Some rows mark clone size as missing; the rest say once, few, many or name a class of expanded clone.

V: TRBV6-6
J: TRBJ1-5
length: 15
size: -
D: TRBD1
DNA: TGTGCCAGCACCAAGGGGACAGTTAGCAATCAGCCCCAGCATTTT
CDR3: CASTKGTVSNQPQHF

V: TRBV28
J: TRBJ2-7
length: 13
size: -
D: -
DNA: TGTGCCAGCAGTTTGCCCAGACTCTACGAGCAGTACTTC
CDR3: CASSLPRLYEQYF

V: TRBV21-1
J: TRBJ1-4
length: 16
size: -
D: -
DNA: TGTGCCAGCAGCAAGAACAGACAGAGCAGGAATGAAAAACTGTTTTTT
CDR3: CASSKNRQSRNEKLFF

V: TRBV7-2
J: TRBJ2-2
length: 13
size: -
D: -
DNA: TGTGCCAGCAGCTTAGGACAAACCGGGGAGCTGTTTTTT
CDR3: CASSLGQTGELFF

V: TRBV18
J: TRBJ1-1
length: 15
size: few
D: -
DNA: TGTGCCAGCTCACTTCTCGACCGGGGGTTCTCTGAAGCTTTCTTT
CDR3: CASSLLDRGFSEAFF

V: TRBV10-2
J: TRBJ1-1
length: 13
size: -
D: -
DNA: TGCGCCAGCAGTGAGGGGGATTGGCTTGAAGCTTTCTTT
CDR3: CASSEGDWLEAFF

V: TRBV7-9
J: TRBJ2-3
length: 17
size: once
D: -
DNA: TGTGCCAGCAGCCTAATAACTACCGGAGGAAGAACAGATACGCAGTATTTT
CDR3: CASSLITTGGRTDTQYF

V: TRBV6-5
J: TRBJ1-2
length: 13
size: -
D: TRBD1
DNA: TGTGCCAGCACCCCATCTCGGACAGGTGGCTACACCTTC
CDR3: CASTPSRTGGYTF

V: TRBV10-3
J: TRBJ2-5
length: 12
size: -
D: -
DNA: TGTGCCATCAGTGAGACACAAGAGACCCAGTACTTC
CDR3: CAISETQETQYF

V: TRBV15
J: TRBJ1-5
length: 15
size: -
D: -
DNA: TGTGCCACCAGCAGAGATCCAGGGGAGGTACAGCCCCAGCATTTT
CDR3: CATSRDPGEVQPQHF

V: TRBV14
J: TRBJ2-1
length: 16
size: -
D: TRBD2
DNA: TGTGCCAGCAGCCGGTCCGGGACTAGTGCCCACAATGAGCAGTTCTTC
CDR3: CASSRSGTSAHNEQFF

V: TRBV7-2
J: TRBJ2-1
length: 12
size: -
D: -
DNA: TGTGCCAGCAGCTTCACATACAATGAGCAGTTCTTC
CDR3: CASSFTYNEQFF

V: TRBV19
J: TRBJ2-1
length: 16
size: -
D: TRBD2
DNA: TGTGCCAGTAGTCCCGGCGGGCTAGCGGGAGCTAGAGGGCAGTTCTTC
CDR3: CASSPGGLAGARGQFF

V: TRBV28
J: TRBJ1-5
length: 14
size: -
D: TRBD1
DNA: TGTGCCAGCGCTGGGGACAGGGACAATCAGCTTCAACATTTT
CDR3: CASAGDRDNQLQHF

V: TRBV9
J: TRBJ1-1
length: 15
size: -
D: -
DNA: TGTGCCAGCAGCGTCGAGGGACTCATGAACACTGAAGCTTTCTTT
CDR3: CASSVEGLMNTEAFF

V: TRBV6-2/TRBV6-3
J: TRBJ2-3
length: 15
size: -
D: -
DNA: TGTGCCAGCAGTTACACGGGACCCCCCACAGATACGCAGTATTTT
CDR3: CASSYTGPPTDTQYF

V: TRBV28
J: TRBJ2-2
length: 16
size: -
D: TRBD2
DNA: TGTGCCAGCAGTTCCTATAGCGGGAGCGGTACCGGGGAGCTGTTTTTT
CDR3: CASSSYSGSGTGELFF

V: TRBV19
J: TRBJ2-2
length: 18
size: -
D: TRBD1
DNA: TGTGCCAGTAGTATAGCCTTACACAGGGGGCTAGGAGCCGGGGAGCTGTTTTTT
CDR3: CASSIALHRGLGAGELFF